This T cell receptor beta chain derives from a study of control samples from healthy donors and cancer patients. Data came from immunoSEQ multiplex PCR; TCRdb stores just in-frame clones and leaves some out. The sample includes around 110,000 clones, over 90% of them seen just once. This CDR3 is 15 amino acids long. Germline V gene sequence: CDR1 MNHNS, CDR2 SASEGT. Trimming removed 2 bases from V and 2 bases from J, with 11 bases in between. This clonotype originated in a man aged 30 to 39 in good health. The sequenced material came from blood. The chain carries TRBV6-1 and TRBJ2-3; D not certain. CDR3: CASSESGRITDTQYF. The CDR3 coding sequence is TGTGCCAGCAGTGAATCGGGCAGAATCACAGATACGCAGTATTTT.